This T cell receptor beta chain was sequenced during a study of long-term antiretroviral therapy in people with HIV. Study-wide context: Specimens dating back about a decade before the 2015 immediate-ART recommendation are the oldest included. Notes on the study in general: ART-treated samples gained diversity yet remained below transplant donor controls. Clones with expansion before ART led the repertoire at all time points.

The V and J ends lost 2 bases and 5 bases, in that order; junction bases with no gene match: 1. This CDR3 has 12 amino acids. CDR1 is SGHRS and CDR2 is YFSETQ in the germline V gene. This clone was counted only a few times. Its specificity is not known. Researchers report immunoSEQ v3.0 was run at survey level. Only in-frame clones appear in the TCRdb table, and some are missing; sequencing was by immunoSEQ multiplex PCR. The sample consists of 20,000 to 25,000 clones, approximately 76% of them appearing once. The input for sequencing was unsorted PBMCs, taken about 1.8 years before starting antiretroviral therapy. The TCR comes from a woman between 40 and 50 years old with HIV. This sequence joins TRBV5-1 and TRBJ2-7, with 7 nucleotides matching TRBD1. CDR3 residues: CASSFDRDEQYF. CDR3 bases: TGCGCCAGCAGCTTCGACAGGGACGAGCAGTACTTC.